This TCR beta chain was captured in a study of blood T cell repertoires in COVID-19. With 6 bases removed from V and 2 bases from J, the gap between germline ends came to 8 bases. Germline CDR1 reads SNHLY; CDR2 reads FYNNEI. The CDR3 runs to 13 residues. Method: immunoSEQ multiplex PCR; TCRdb's copy keeps in-frame clones and lacks some. There are more than 150,000 clones in the sample; roughly nine tenths occur only once, and under 2.5% lies in the top ten. This TCR was recovered from a woman in her 70s with acute or convalescent COVID-19. V is TRBV2 and J is TRBJ1-5, with a tentative D call TRBD1 (5 bases). Sample: peripheral blood. The CDR3 protein is CASSPGGNQPQHF. In nucleotides, the CDR3 is TGTGCCAGCAGCCCGGGGGGCAATCAGCCCCAGCATTTT.